This T cell receptor (beta chain) derives from a study of Graves' ophthalmopathy and Graves' hyperthyroidism. The PBMC fraction was derived from 9 to 10 ml of fresh peripheral blood. The authors amplified TCR beta CDR3 regions from RNA transcripts. First-round RT-PCR used HTBI primers; second-round multiplex PCR followed. TCRdb analysed the multiplex PCR reads with MiXCR anew, one entry per CDR3 protein. Of around 470,000 distinct CDR3 sequences detected, 13% to 15% appear once; the ten largest clones hold 8% to 10%. The origin of this receptor is a woman aged 25-40 years with Graves' ophthalmopathy. The sequenced material came from blood.

In nucleotides, the CDR3 is TGTGCCAGCAGTGAACGGGCAGGGACGACTGAAGCTTTCTTT. Amino acid sequence: CASSERAGTTEAFF. This rearrangement joins TRBV6-1 to TRBJ1-1; a weak D match, TRBD1 (5 bases). Germline loops: CDR1 MNHNS, CDR2 SASEGT. The CDR3 covers 14 residues. The V gene lost 2 bases and the J gene lost 5 bases, with 12 bases spanning the gap.